This T cell receptor beta chain was captured in a study of human T cells and chemical hapten exposure (TCRdb year 2021). Background for the entire study: For sensitization, 2% DPC in acetone was applied to a roughly 2 cm by roughly 2 cm area of upper inner arm skin. This study followed changes in the peripheral blood TCR repertoire in vivo during primary and secondary sensitization of alopecia patients to the hapten diphenylcyclopropenone (DPC). Patient blood was sampled pre-sensitization (week 0) and at 2, 6 and about 24 weeks after DPC sensitization. The patient cohort, mostly female, included alopecia areata with under or over 50% scalp involvement, alopecia totalis and alopecia universalis. Patch testing was performed on the upper back with Finn chambers containing 0.01% DPC, and the patch tests were scored after 6 days according to International Contact Dermatitis Research Group standards. The libraries were sequenced as a pool, and the TCR yield per sample differed mostly because of small variations in library volumes within the pool. Patients additionally received weekly therapeutic DPC doses to the scalp throughout the roughly 24-week study period. For TCR sequencing, blood came from about 28 alopecia patients at anywhere from one to four time points (pre-sensitization, 2, 6 and 24 weeks).

Library preparation used RACE. The instrument was a NextSeq 500. Library preparation attached unique molecular identifiers to individual cDNA molecules for quantitative, reproducible TCR counting. From each blood RNA sample, both TCR alpha and TCR beta chains were sequenced. On the authors' methods: Samples had a median of about 96,000 TCRs, with a range from roughly 23,224 to 750,000. The Decombinator software suite was used to annotate the V, J and CDR3 of the TCR reads. Every sample was subsampled to the same number of TCRs (28,000) for the PS versus PT1 abundance plots. Expanded TCRs were defined as absent before sensitization and observed at least eight times at the 2-week time point. TCRdb reran the public reads through fastp at Q25 and MiXCR, keeping productive beta chains. Rows with one shared CDR3 protein collapse into an entry with the most common genes and DNA. The V and J calls come from TCRdb's annotation, not from the publication. This sample is represented by around 71,000 distinct CDR3 sequences; roughly 9.2% of them were singletons. Roughly 3.3% of the sample is held by the ten biggest clonotypes.

The CDR3 contains 16 residues, cysteine and phenylalanine counted. The CDR3 DNA has 48 bases and is translated from base 1. CDR1 is given as SGDLS and CDR2 as YYNGEE, both from the germline V gene. After removal of 0 bases from V and 2 bases from J, the junction retains 4 bases not matched to a gene. The time point label of this sample denotes: patch test 1, 2 weeks after DPC sensitization. Explained via the paper, the treatment or condition label denotes: therapeutic diphenylcyclopropenone sensitization with weekly scalp DPC. Blood at each patch-test visit was drawn before the patch test was applied. To be eligible, patients had to be aged 18 to 70, diagnosed with alopecia and judged suitable for DPC therapy, while pregnant patients were excluded. Total RNA was isolated from unfractionated whole blood collected in Tempus Blood RNA tubes. This clonotype was counted between two and nine times. No cognate antigen has been identified for it. Base qualities are not at hand, and no much larger clone is one base apart.

Here is what the overall study found, with its caveats: All patients had alopecia, a presumed autoimmune disease, so their immune response might differ from that of healthy individuals. DPC sensitization did not change how many TCRs were above 1 in 1000 frequency, and no evidence was found of alterations in global repertoire structure. Significantly more large CDR3 similarity clusters were formed by expanded TCRs than by pre-sensitization or healthy control sets, consistent with antigen-driven responses. A positive correlation was found between the number of PT1 expanded TCRs and patch test score, with significance reached at thresholds 8, 16 and 32 but not 4. Repeated subsampling changed both the strength of the expansion versus patch-test correlation and the threshold at which that correlation became significant.

Material: whole blood, obtained in connection with sensitization to the hapten diphenylcyclopropenone (DPC). The TCR comes from a woman aged 40 to 55 with alopecia areata. Some clones in this sample may be carry-over from other donors' samples. The rearranged chain carries TRBV9 and TRBJ2-1; 8 middle bases align to TRBD2. The CDR3 loop reads CASSVAGGGTYNEQFF. The DNA sequence reads TGTGCCAGCAGCGTAGCTGGCGGGGGGACCTACAATGAGCAGTTCTTC.